A single sample gave rise to the 24 T cell receptor beta chains below, sequenced in a study of blood T cell repertoires in COVID-19. This table comes from immunoSEQ multiplex PCR, and its TCRdb copy is limited to in-frame clones, with some not included. This table has some 400,000 clones, 87% appearing once. Sequencing used peripheral blood. The receptors stem from a woman aged 55-70 years with COVID-19, enrolled during active disease.

The V call is TRBV12-5, the J call TRBJ1-1, with a tentative D call TRBD1 (5 bases). Trimming took off 4 bases at V and 5 bases at J, with 14 bases between the two ends. The CDR3 has 14 residues. Germline V gene data show CDR1 as LGHNT and CDR2 as FRNRAP. CDR3 nucleotide sequence: TGTGCTAGTGGTTCGTCCGGGACTCGGACTGAAGCTTTCTTT. This codes for CASGSSGTRTEAFF.

This sequence joins TRBV11-2 and TRBJ1-5; 8 bases are a match to TRBD1. J gave up 7 bases and V 5 bases, and 7 bases lay outside the gene matches. CDR1 is SGHAT and CDR2 is FQNNGV in the germline V gene. The CDR3 has 14 residues. The CDR3 sequence: CASSLGTGGQPQHF. DNA for the CDR3: TGTGCCAGCAGCCTGGGGACAGGCGGACAGCCCCAGCATTTT. The full variable domain, completed using reference TRBV11-2 and TRBJ1-5, is EAGVAQSPRYKIIEKRQSVAFWCNPISGHATLYWYQQILGQGPKLLIQFQNNGVVDDSQLPKDRFSAERLKGVDSTLKIQPAKLEDSAVYLCASSLGTGGQPQHFGDGTRLSIL.

This clone was observed once. The chain recombines TRBV15 with TRBJ1-2; TRBD1 matches 7 bases. Per germline, CDR1 LNHNV and CDR2 YYDKDF (reference sequence). After removal of 5 bases from V and 9 bases from J, the junction contained 15 bases not matched to a gene. The CDR3 runs 15 residues. The CDR3 reads CATSYHPGQGQSYTF. In DNA form, the CDR3 reads TGTGCCACCAGCTACCACCCAGGCCAGGGACAGAGCTACACCTTC.

This clone showed up just once. The chain links TRBV11-2 to TRBJ1-1; TRBD1 aligns across 9 bases. Looked up from germline, CDR1 is SGHAT and CDR2 is FQNNGV. The V gene end was trimmed by 4 bases and the J gene end by 7 bases; junction bases not matched to a gene: 7. The CDR3 spans 14 residues. Here the CDR3 DNA reads TGTGCCAGCAGCTCCCACAGGGGGCGCATTGAAGCTTTCTTT. Protein product: CASSSHRGRIEAFF.

The V gene is TRBV3-1 (or the pseudogene TRBV3-2), the J gene TRBJ2-1, with TRBD2 identical over 8 bases. The CDR3 runs 17 residues. Germline V lookup: CDR1 LGHDT, CDR2 YNNKEL (reference sequence). The trim removed 2 bases at V and 8 bases at J, leaving 14 bases unmatched. The CDR3 sequence: CASSQRRLSGAADEQFF. The CDR3 DNA follows: TGTGCCAGCAGCCAAAGAAGGCTTAGCGGGGCGGCCGATGAGCAGTTCTTC.

The rearrangement uses TRBV28 and TRBJ2-7; D is possibly TRBD2 (6 bases). From germline, CDR1 is MDHEN and CDR2 SYDVKM. This CDR3 contains 16 residues. V lost 6 bases to trimming and J lost 5 bases, with 23 bases between them. CDR3 sequence (DNA): TGTGCCAGCAGCCCCGGAGTAAGACGCGGGGACGACGAGCAGTACTTC. Its translation is CASSPGVRRGDDEQYF.

The chain uses TRBV13 and TRBJ1-3; 8 nucleotides align to TRBD1. CDR1 and CDR2 (germline): PRHDT, FYEKMQ (reference sequence). This CDR3 comprises 14 residues. With 5 bases clipped from V and 4 bases from J, the junction kept 4 bases outside the gene matches. The CDR3 sequence: CASSHDRGGNTIYF. The CDR3 bases are TGTGCCAGCAGCCACGACAGGGGAGGAAACACCATATATTTT.

This chain links TRBV28 with TRBJ1-3; possible D gene TRBD1, 5 bases. The germline V gene encodes CDR1 MDHEN and CDR2 SYDVKM. The length of the CDR3 is 15 residues. The V end lost 3 bases, the J end lost 4 bases, and 13 bases lay between the germline ends. For the CDR3, the DNA is TGTGCCAGCAGTTTGACTGGGGGGAAGGGAAACACCATATATTTT. Protein: CASSLTGGKGNTIYF.

This clone was seen only a few times. The gene calls are TRBV16 and TRBJ1-1; the D gene is possibly TRBD1 (5 bases). V lost 4 bases, J lost 1 base, and 7 bases lay in between. Germline CDR1 is KGHSY and CDR2 is FQNENV. This CDR3 region has 13 residues. Here the CDR3 reads CASSPGGNTEAFF. The CDR3 nucleotides read TGTGCCAGCAGCCCGGGGGGGAACACTGAAGCTTTCTTT.

The chain employs TRBV5-1 and TRBJ1-5, with D possibly matching TRBD1 (5 bases). The CDR3 runs 15 residues. Germline V lookup: CDR1 SGHRS, CDR2 YFSETQ. Between the trimmed V and J ends, which lost 1 base and 0 bases, there was a span of 8 bases. In DNA, the CDR3 is TGCGCCAGCAGCTTGCCAGGGAATAGCAATCAGCCCCAGCATTTT. The encoded protein is CASSLPGNSNQPQHF.

V usage is TRBV2 and J usage is TRBJ2-1, with 7 bases fitting TRBD1. The germline CDR1 and CDR2 sequences are SNHLY and FYNNEI. The CDR3 loop spans 15 amino acids. V dropped 8 bases and J dropped 7; count of bases not matched to a gene: 14. The CDR3 spells CASAGPGGRINEQFF. CDR3 bases: TGTGCCAGCGCTGGTCCAGGGGGAAGGATAAATGAGCAGTTCTTC.

The CDR3 region has the DNA TGTGCCAGCAGCTCCGACCAGAGGGACTATGGCTACACCTTC. It is translated as CASSSDQRDYGYTF. The chain links TRBV7-2 to TRBJ1-2; D is ambiguous. The V end was cut by 4 bases, the J end by 3 bases, with 12 bases between. There are 14 residues in the CDR3. Germline V gene data show CDR1 as SGHTA and CDR2 as FQGNSA.

This chain uses TRBV28 with TRBJ2-3; a weak D match, TRBD2 (5 bases). Germline values: CDR1 MDHEN, CDR2 SYDVKM. This CDR3 contains 14 residues. Trimming cost V 3 bases and J 0 bases, with 7 bases left between them. The CDR3 here is CASSLPGSTDTQYF. The CDR3 DNA follows: TGTGCCAGCAGTTTGCCGGGGAGCACAGATACGCAGTATTTT. The variable domain in full, with the rest retrieved from reference TRBV28 and TRBJ2-3, is DVKVTQSSRYLVKRTGEKVFLECVQDMDHENMFWYRQDPGLGLRLIYFSYDVKMKEKGDIPEGYSVSREKKERFSLILESASTNQTSMYLCASSLPGSTDTQYFGPGTRLTVL.

The chain uses TRBV6-5 and TRBJ2-2; TRBD2 matches at 7 bases. With 5 bases clipped from V and 7 bases from J, the junction kept 7 bases outside the gene matches. From germline, CDR1 is MNHEY and CDR2 SVGAGI. CDR3 length: 14 amino acids. CDR3 protein: CASSQTSLGGELFF. CDR3 nucleotides: TGTGCCAGCAGTCAGACTAGCCTAGGCGGGGAGCTGTTTTTT.

The chain recombines TRBV7-2 with TRBJ1-1; a weak D match, TRBD1 (6 bases). Trimming stripped 6 bases from V and 5 bases from J, with 16 bases between. Germline V gives CDR1 SGHTA, CDR2 FQGNSA. The CDR3 is 14 residues long. The CDR3 here is CASSSGPQGTEAFF. The CDR3 DNA follows: TGTGCCAGCAGTTCGGGACCCCAGGGGACTGAAGCTTTCTTT.

This chain links TRBV7-9 with TRBJ2-1, with D perhaps matching TRBD2 (5 bases). This CDR3 region has 16 residues. Germline lookup yields CDR1 SEHNR and CDR2 FQNEAQ (reference sequence). V lost 5 bases and J lost 0, with 14 bases in between. In DNA form, the CDR3 reads TGTGCCAGCAGCGAAAGATCGGGGTTCTCCTACAATGAGCAGTTCTTC. Translated: CASSERSGFSYNEQFF.

V gene TRBV5-1 combines with J gene TRBJ1-3; TRBD1 matches 8 bases. CDR3 length: 19 amino acids. Germline values: CDR1 SGHRS, CDR2 YFSETQ. The ends lost 0 bases at V and 2 bases at J; junction bases unmatched: 13. CDR3 residues: CASSLGTGKGTPAGNTIYF. The CDR3 DNA reads TGCGCCAGCAGCTTGGGGACAGGGAAAGGGACTCCGGCTGGAAACACCATATATTTT.

V gene TRBV5-8 combines with J gene TRBJ1-3; TRBD1 is a possible D gene (6 bases). The CDR3 runs 16 residues. The V gene's germline CDR1 is SGHTS and CDR2 YDEGEE. V lost 2 bases, J lost 0 bases, and 12 bases lay in between. The CDR3 spells CASSLQGGLSGNTIYF. In DNA, the CDR3 is TGTGCCAGCAGCTTACAAGGGGGTCTCTCTGGAAACACCATATATTTT.

The chain recombines TRBV28 with TRBJ2-7; 7 bases are shared with TRBD1. The CDR3 totals 13 residues. V shed 10 bases, J shed 0 bases, and the junction held 6 bases outside the gene matches. CDR1 MDHEN and CDR2 SYDVKM come from the germline V gene. Written as DNA, the CDR3 is TGTGCCACCTACAGGGGCGCCTCCTACGAGCAGTACTTC. It translates to CATYRGASYEQYF.

The chain recombines TRBV19 with TRBJ2-1; TRBD1 matches 8 bases. This CDR3 comprises 14 residues. The germline gives CDR1 LNHDA, CDR2 SQIVND (reference sequence). V was clipped by 5 bases and J by 6 bases; unmatched bases: 6. The CDR3 spells CASSFRQGPNEQFF. CDR3 nucleotide sequence: TGTGCCAGTAGTTTCCGACAGGGGCCCAATGAGCAGTTCTTC.

J is TRBJ2-3 and V is TRBV5-1, with D possibly TRBD2 on 6 matching bases. CDR1 is SGHRS and CDR2 is YFSETQ in the germline V gene. The CDR3 contains 14 residues. Deletions cut 4 bases from V and 3 bases from J, with 12 bases between. The CDR3 spells CASSGGSYTDTQYF. The CDR3 DNA reads as TGCGCCAGCAGCGGAGGGAGTTATACAGATACGCAGTATTTT.

The chain links TRBV7-2 to TRBJ2-1, with D perhaps TRBD2 (6 bases). The CDR3 has 15 residues. Germline V gives CDR1 SGHTA, CDR2 FQGNSA. V dropped 5 bases and J dropped 9 bases, with 20 bases sitting between them. As DNA, the CDR3 is TGTGCCAGCAGCATCGGACTATCCGGGATACCTGAGCAGTTCTTC. Protein product: CASSIGLSGIPEQFF.

Here the CDR3 reads CSVRRGPDTQYF. DNA of the CDR3: TGCAGCGTCCGCAGGGGGCCAGATACGCAGTATTTT. The gene calls are TRBV29-1 and TRBJ2-3; TRBD1 matches at 8 bases. After removal of 6 bases from V and 4 bases from J, the junction contained 3 bases not matched to a gene. Germline V gene data show CDR1 as SQVTM and CDR2 as ANQGSEA. The CDR3 runs to 12 residues.

The gene calls are TRBV5-6 and TRBJ2-3; 10 bases are shared with TRBD1. CDR3 length: 16 residues. V shed 4 bases and J 1 base; nucleotides not matched to a gene: 6. Germline V gene data show CDR1 as SGHDT and CDR2 as YYEEEE. The CDR3 DNA follows: TGTGCCAGCAGCCTCGACAGGGGGCATCGCACAGATACGCAGTATTTT. Its translation: CASSLDRGHRTDTQYF.